This T cell receptor (beta chain) was obtained from a study of post-analysis software for immune sequencing data. Germline-derived CDR1 and CDR2 are SGHDN and FVKESK. Germline trimming cut 4 bases from V and 7 bases from J; bases unmatched to any gene: 10. The CDR3 sequence is 17 residues long. Researchers reported that TCR beta cDNA libraries carried unique molecular identifiers. Each CDR3 protein gets one entry after TCRdb re-called the PCR reads with MiXCR. The sample has 800,000 to 950,000 distinct CDR3 sequences; about 53% are singletons. Points from the study as a whole: With TRBV5-6, TRBV5-1 and TRBV20-1 included, about five TRBV segments were more frequent in patients than in controls. People with multiple sclerosis had a significantly lower normalized Chao1 diversity than controls did.

For this clonotype: Its antigen is not known.

The specimen was blood. The source is a girl aged 10 to 17 with multiple sclerosis. The chain recombines TRBV14 with TRBJ1-4, with 12 bases matching TRBD1. The CDR3 reads CASSPPGQGARSEKLFF. Written as DNA, the CDR3 is TGTGCCAGCAGCCCCCCGGGACAGGGGGCCCGAAGTGAAAAACTGTTTTTT. The complete variable domain, with remaining parts taken from reference TRBV14 and TRBJ1-4, reads EAGVTQFPSHSVIEKGQTVTLRCDPISGHDNLYWYRRVMGKEIKFLLHFVKESKQDESGMPNNRFLAERTGGTYSTLKVQPAELEDSGVYFCASSPPGQGARSEKLFFGSGTQLSVL.